The 24 T cell receptor beta chains listed next were all sequenced from one sample in a study of T cell changes during pregnancy in multiple sclerosis. Only in-frame clones appear in the TCRdb table, and some are missing; sequencing was by immunoSEQ multiplex PCR. Counted here are roughly 48,000 clones, 85% to 95% occurring once; the ten biggest clones make up approximately 0.9%. The specimen was CD4+ T cells from peripheral blood mononuclear cells, collected in the second trimester of pregnancy. Receptors originate from a female donor in good health, enrolled as a control in a pregnancy study.

This clone was seen once. The rearrangement uses TRBV5-8 and TRBJ2-5; 15 bases map to TRBD2. Unmatched junction bases numbered 7, after V lost 3 bases and J lost 4 bases. The germline gives CDR1 SGHTS, CDR2 YDEGEE. CDR3 length: 17 amino acids. CDR3 sequence reads: CASSYGLAGGPGETQYF. The CDR3, as DNA: TGTGCCAGCAGCTATGGACTAGCGGGAGGGCCGGGAGAGACCCAGTACTTC.

The gene calls are TRBV19 and TRBJ1-5, with 12 positions matching TRBD1. The germline CDR1 and CDR2 sequences are LNHDA and SQIVND (reference sequence). This CDR3 has 18 residues. Trimming at V came to 7 bases and at J to 7 bases, leaving 17 bases not matched to a gene. The CDR3 bases are TGTGCCAGTAATCACCCCCAAGGGGGACAGGGGGCCGAACAGCCCCAGCATTTT. Translated, it gives CASNHPQGGQGAEQPQHF.

The rearrangement joins TRBV5-1 to TRBJ2-1; D perhaps matches TRBD1 (5 bases). CDR1 and CDR2 (germline): SGHRS, YFSETQ. Trimming removed 1 base at V and 0 bases at J, with 11 bases between. The CDR3 is 16 residues long. The CDR3 is CASSLQGANSYNEQFF. CDR3 nucleotides: TGCGCCAGCAGCTTGCAGGGCGCCAACTCCTACAATGAGCAGTTCTTC.

CDR3 in amino acids: CSVGTGGDGYTF. DNA of the CDR3: TGCAGCGTTGGGACGGGGGGTGATGGCTACACCTTC. The rearrangement uses TRBV29-1 and TRBJ1-2; D is possibly TRBD1 (5 bases). Trimming removed 4 bases from V and 6 bases from J, with 12 bases in between. Looked up from germline, CDR1 is SQVTM and CDR2 is ANQGSEA. This CDR3 is built from 12 residues.

In this sample, this clone turned up once. The chain couples TRBV10-2 to TRBJ1-2; D is unresolved. Trimming removed 7 bases from V and 3 bases from J, with 9 bases in between. Germline V gene lookup returns CDR1 WSHSY and CDR2 SAAADI. CDR3 length: 12 amino acids. DNA for the CDR3: TGCGCCAGCATGAGGGATGACTATGGCTACACCTTC. It encodes CASMRDDYGYTF.

The chain is built from TRBV11-2 and TRBJ2-1; TRBD2 is a possible D gene (5 bases). The CDR3 runs 14 residues. CDR1 and CDR2 (germline): SGHAT, FQNNGV. Trimming stripped 3 bases from V and 7 bases from J, with 13 bases between. CDR3 DNA: TGTGCCAGCAGCTTGGGTAATCGGGAAAATGAGCAGTTCTTC. Translated, it gives CASSLGNRENEQFF.

This clone was observed a handful of times. This chain connects TRBV7-9 to TRBJ2-7, with 9 bases identical to TRBD1. Germline values: CDR1 SEHNR, CDR2 FQNEAQ (reference sequence). There are 15 residues in the CDR3. V dropped 7 bases and J dropped 1; count of bases not matched to a gene: 8. The CDR3 DNA reads as TGTGCCAGCACCAACCCAGGACAGGGGTCCTACGAGCAGTACTTC. Amino acids: CASTNPGQGSYEQYF.

The rearrangement uses TRBV7-2 and TRBJ2-3; D perhaps matches TRBD2 (6 bases). The CDR3 contains 16 residues. V lost 5 bases and J 0 bases, leaving 15 bases between the germline ends. Per germline, CDR1 SGHTA and CDR2 FQGNSA. The CDR3: CASSVQTSPSTDTQYF. The CDR3 DNA is TGTGCCAGCAGCGTTCAAACTAGCCCGAGCACAGATACGCAGTATTTT.

The chain uses TRBV27 and TRBJ2-3, with D tentatively TRBD2 (5 bases). In germline, CDR1 is MNHEY, CDR2 SMNVEV (reference sequence). The CDR3 consists of 17 residues. V gave up 2 bases and J gave up 6 bases, with 21 bases separating them. The CDR3 region is CASSLLARPRFYDTQYF. For the CDR3, the DNA is TGTGCCAGCAGTTTACTAGCCAGGCCCAGATTCTATGATACGCAGTATTTT.

This clone was seen just once. The rearrangement uses TRBV2 and TRBJ2-7; 9 bases agree with TRBD1. Germline V gene lookup returns CDR1 SNHLY and CDR2 FYNNEI. V trimming: 4 bases; J trimming: 1 base; junction bases outside the gene matches: 5. This CDR3 has 15 amino acids. CDR3 protein: CASSGRTGASYEQYF. The DNA of the CDR3 is TGTGCCAGCAGTGGCAGGACAGGGGCATCCTACGAGCAGTACTTC.

The chain joins TRBV25-1 to TRBJ2-3, with 12 bases identical to TRBD2. After removal of 4 bases from V and 5 bases from J, the junction contained 4 bases not matched to a gene. CDR1 and CDR2 (germline): MGHDK, SYGVNS. The CDR3 is 15 amino acids. The CDR3 protein is CASSVTSGGRDTQYF. The CDR3 nucleotides are TGTGCCAGCAGTGTGACTAGCGGGGGACGAGATACGCAGTATTTT. Using reference TRBV25-1 and TRBJ2-3 for the parts outside the CDR3, the full variable domain is EADIYQTPRYLVIGTGKKITLECSQTMGHDKMYWYQQDPGMELHLIHYSYGVNSTEKGDLSSESTVSRIRTEHFPLTLESARPSHTSQYLCASSVTSGGRDTQYFGPGTRLTVL.

The chain recombines TRBV5-1 with TRBJ2-7; 7 bases match TRBD2. J was trimmed by 3 bases and V by 0 bases; bases with no gene match: 3. The length of the CDR3 is 14 residues. Germline assignment: CDR1 SGHRS and CDR2 YFSETQ. In DNA, the CDR3 is TGCGCCAGCAGCTTGGGTCGGGGGGTCTACGAGCAGTACTTC. The encoded protein is CASSLGRGVYEQYF.

This chain connects TRBV19 to TRBJ1-2; D is unclear. The CDR3 has 15 amino acids. V was pared by 0 bases and J by 4 bases, with 12 bases between. CDR1 is LNHDA and CDR2 is SQIVND in the germline V gene (reference sequence). CDR3 nucleotide sequence: TGTGCCAGTAGTATAGATTGGCCAAGATCCTATGGCTACACCTTC. It translates to CASSIDWPRSYGYTF.

The chain is built from TRBV4-2 and TRBJ1-3; 10 bases are a match to TRBD1. The junction had 13 bases not matched to a gene; V was cut back by 5 bases and J by 15 bases. The CDR3 loop spans 14 amino acids. Germline V gene sequence: CDR1 LGHNA, CDR2 YNFKEQ. The CDR3 region is CASSEGSVRDRGYF. In DNA, the CDR3 is TGTGCCAGCAGCGAAGGCTCGGTCCGGGACAGGGGATATTTT.

The chain links TRBV5-4 to TRBJ2-5, with D possibly being TRBD2 (6 bases). The ends were cut back, 2 bases at V and 3 bases at J, with 14 bases in the middle. The germline CDR1 and CDR2 sequences are SGHNT and YYREEE (reference sequence). The CDR3 has 15 residues. The chain's CDR3 is CASSFSGTQKETQYF. CDR3 nucleotides: TGTGCCAGCAGCTTTTCCGGGACTCAAAAAGAGACCCAGTACTTC.

The CDR3 nucleotides read TGTGCCAGCAGCCCTTGGACAGGCCGAAGTCCAAGCAATCAGCCCCAGCATTTT. This encodes CASSPWTGRSPSNQPQHF. This rearrangement joins TRBV28 to TRBJ1-5; 7 nucleotides match TRBD1. Trimming cost V 6 bases and J 1 base; bases outside gene matches: 15. Germline V lookup: CDR1 MDHEN, CDR2 SYDVKM. The CDR3 runs 18 residues.

The CDR3 bases are TGTGCCAGCAGCTCGACACACCAAGAGACCCAGTACTTC. This gives the protein CASSSTHQETQYF. The chain links TRBV11-3 to TRBJ2-5; D not resolved. Germline V gives CDR1 SGHNT, CDR2 YENEEA. Trimming removed 4 bases at V and 0 bases at J, with 6 bases between. The CDR3 loop spans 13 amino acids. The entire variable domain, with the rest obtained from reference TRBV11-3 and TRBJ2-5, is as follows: EAGVVQSPRYKIIEKKQPVAFWCNPISGHNTLYWYLQNLGQGPELLIRYENEEAVDDSQLPKDRFSAERLKGVDSTLKIQPAELGDSAVYLCASSSTHQETQYFGPGTRLLVL.

This sequence joins TRBV5-4 and TRBJ1-2; 9 bases line up with TRBD1. Germline loops: CDR1 SGHNT, CDR2 YYREEE (reference sequence). Trimming removed 6 bases from V and 1 base from J; junction bases left unmatched: 10. The CDR3 spans 16 residues. The CDR3 sequence is CASTGVLTGGNYGYTF. CDR3 bases: TGTGCCAGCACCGGTGTTTTGACAGGGGGTAACTATGGCTACACCTTC.

This clone has a handful of counts. The V and J genes are TRBV10-1 and TRBJ2-7; 7 nucleotides align to TRBD2. V was clipped by 9 bases and J by 2 bases; unmatched bases: 1. CDR1 and CDR2 from the germline V gene are WNHNN and SYGVQD (reference sequence). The CDR3 contains 11 residues. Written as DNA, the CDR3 is TGCGCCAGGGGACTAACCTACGAGCAGTACTTC. Translating it yields CARGLTYEQYF.

The chain has TRBV5-1 and TRBJ2-5; 7 nucleotides align to TRBD2. The CDR3 has 17 amino acids. With 1 base clipped from V and 5 bases from J, the junction kept 14 bases outside the gene matches. Germline V CDR1 and CDR2: SGHRS, YFSETQ. The CDR3, as DNA: TGCGCCAGCAGCTTGCCGACTAGCACTCACCCGGGGGAGACCCAGTACTTC. Translating gives CASSLPTSTHPGETQYF.

The chain couples TRBV9 to TRBJ1-2; TRBD1 aligns across 9 bases. The ends lost 0 bases at V and 7 bases at J; junction bases unmatched: 7. Germline V gene lookup returns CDR1 SGDLS and CDR2 YYNGEE. The CDR3 totals 15 residues. CDR3 amino acids: CASSVVTGTGFGYTF. The CDR3 bases are TGTGCCAGCAGCGTAGTGACCGGGACAGGGTTTGGCTACACCTTC.

CDR3 in amino acids: CASSLTGARHGNEQFF. CDR3 bases: TGTGCCAGCAGCCTAACAGGGGCCCGGCACGGGAATGAGCAGTTCTTC. The chain employs TRBV28 and TRBJ2-1, with TRBD1 matching over 7 bases. The CDR3 is 16 residues long. The trim removed 6 bases at V and 7 bases at J, leaving 15 bases unmatched. Looked up from germline, CDR1 is MDHEN and CDR2 is SYDVKM. The full variable domain, completed using reference TRBV28 and TRBJ2-1, is DVKVTQSSRYLVKRTGEKVFLECVQDMDHENMFWYRQDPGLGLRLIYFSYDVKMKEKGDIPEGYSVSREKKERFSLILESASTNQTSMYLCASSLTGARHGNEQFFGPGTRLTVL.

The rearrangement joins TRBV18 to TRBJ1-1; D is unclear. This CDR3 region has 14 residues. CDR1 and CDR2 from the germline V gene are KGHSH and LQKENI. V was shortened by 3 bases and J by 0 bases, with 8 bases between the two germline ends. The CDR3 spells CASSPEALNTEAFF. The CDR3 DNA reads TGTGCCAGCTCACCGGAGGCCCTGAACACTGAAGCTTTCTTT.

This clone was found once. This sequence joins TRBV7-2 and TRBJ1-5; no reliable D call. The V gene's germline CDR1 is SGHTA and CDR2 FQGNSA. This CDR3 contains 14 residues. V dropped 5 bases and J dropped 6 bases, with 14 bases sitting between them. CDR3 sequence (DNA): TGTGCCAGCAGCCTAACCCCTGTTGGTCAGCCCCAGCATTTT. As protein: CASSLTPVGQPQHF.